This T cell receptor (beta chain) originates from a study of blood T cell repertoires in COVID-19. At the level of the study: The United States, Italy and Spain were the sources of the acute and convalescent COVID-19 samples. PBMCs, B-cell-depleted T cells, or T cells provided the cDNA or gDNA that made up the material.

This CDR3 comprises 15 residues. In germline, CDR1 is LGHDT, CDR2 YNNKEL (reference sequence). Trimming took 2 bases from V and 2 from J; bases not matched to a gene: 2. In the authors' methods: Cell counts per sample came from amplifying reference gene primers. The table came from immunoSEQ multiplex PCR; TCRdb's copy has only in-frame clones and leaves some out. V, J and clone size are those of that table, while D and trimming were read from the DNA. The table records roughly 100,000 clones, about 80% of them present only once. The rearrangement uses TRBV3-1 (or the pseudogene TRBV3-2) and TRBJ1-4; 7 positions agree with TRBD1. What was sequenced was peripheral blood. This TCR came from a human donor in a cohort sampled during active COVID-19. CDR3 residues: CASSQLQGTNEKLFF. The DNA of the CDR3 is TGTGCCAGCAGCCAACTACAGGGGACTAATGAAAAACTGTTTTTT.